The clone carrying this T cell receptor beta chain appeared many times. Its antigen is as yet unknown. Ophthalmopathy was moderately-to-severely active, CAS at least 3, NOSPECS at least 4, lasting under 3 months. This entry belongs to a study of Graves' ophthalmopathy and Graves' hyperthyroidism. General observations from the study: With roughly 65% sensitivity and about 78% specificity, the model predicted ophthalmopathy progression. A majority of expanded thyroid clonotypes exceeding 0.001 frequency were likewise present in blood.

The CDR3 extends over 12 amino acids. The ends were cut back, 4 bases at V and 3 bases at J, with 8 bases in the middle. Germline-derived CDR1 and CDR2 are SGHRS and YFSETQ. Amplification of TCR beta CDR3 regions used RNA transcripts. An opening RT-PCR round employed HTBI primers and preceded a second-round multiplex PCR. TCRdb passed the multiplex PCR reads through MiXCR, listing each CDR3 protein once. The sample records roughly 400,000 distinct CDR3 sequences, around 18% being singletons. Material: peripheral blood. The genes are TRBV5-1 and TRBJ2-7; no clear D. The source of this sequence is a woman between 18 and 30 years old with Graves' ophthalmopathy. This chain's CDR3 is CASSPDFYEQYF. CDR3 sequence (DNA): TGCGCCAGCAGCCCCGACTTCTACGAGCAGTACTTC.